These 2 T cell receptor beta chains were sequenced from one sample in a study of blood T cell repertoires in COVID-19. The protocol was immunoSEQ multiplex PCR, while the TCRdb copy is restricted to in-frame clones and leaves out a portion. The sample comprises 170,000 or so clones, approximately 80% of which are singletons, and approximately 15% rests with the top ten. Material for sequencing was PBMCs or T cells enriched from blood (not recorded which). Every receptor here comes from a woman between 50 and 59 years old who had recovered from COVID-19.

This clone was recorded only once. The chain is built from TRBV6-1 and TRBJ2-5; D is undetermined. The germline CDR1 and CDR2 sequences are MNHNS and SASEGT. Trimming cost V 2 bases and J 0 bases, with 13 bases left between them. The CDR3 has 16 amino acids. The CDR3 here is CASSELRRRNQETQYF. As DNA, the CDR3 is TGTGCCAGCAGTGAACTAAGGCGGCGGAACCAAGAGACCCAGTACTTC.

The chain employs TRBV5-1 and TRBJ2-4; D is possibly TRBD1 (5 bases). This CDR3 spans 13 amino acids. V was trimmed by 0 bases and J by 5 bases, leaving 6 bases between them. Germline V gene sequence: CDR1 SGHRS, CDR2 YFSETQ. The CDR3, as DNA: TGCGCCAGCAGCTTGGAAGGGGAAAACATTCAGTACTTC. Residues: CASSLEGENIQYF.